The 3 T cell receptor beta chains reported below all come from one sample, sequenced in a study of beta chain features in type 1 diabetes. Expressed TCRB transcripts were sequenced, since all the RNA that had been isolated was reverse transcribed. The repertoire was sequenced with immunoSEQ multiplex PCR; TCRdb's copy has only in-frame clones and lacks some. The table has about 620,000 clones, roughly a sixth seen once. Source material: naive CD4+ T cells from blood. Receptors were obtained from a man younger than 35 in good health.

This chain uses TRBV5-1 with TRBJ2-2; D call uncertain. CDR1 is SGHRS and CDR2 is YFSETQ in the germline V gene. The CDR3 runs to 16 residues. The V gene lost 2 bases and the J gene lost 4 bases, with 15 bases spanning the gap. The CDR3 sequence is CASSFSGSVGTGELFF. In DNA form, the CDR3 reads TGCGCCAGCAGCTTCTCGGGTTCCGTGGGCACCGGGGAGCTGTTTTTT.

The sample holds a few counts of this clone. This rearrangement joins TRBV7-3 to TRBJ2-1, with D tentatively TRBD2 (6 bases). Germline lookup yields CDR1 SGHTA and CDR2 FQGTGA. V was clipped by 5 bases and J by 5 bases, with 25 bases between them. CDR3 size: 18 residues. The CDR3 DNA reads TGTGCCAGCAGCCCCCAGGCTGGCGGAGGGCCGCGTAACAATGAGCAGTTCTTC. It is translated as CASSPQAGGGPRNNEQFF.

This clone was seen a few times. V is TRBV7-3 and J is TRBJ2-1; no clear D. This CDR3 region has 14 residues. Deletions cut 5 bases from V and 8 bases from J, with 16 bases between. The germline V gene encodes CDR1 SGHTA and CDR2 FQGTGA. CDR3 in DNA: TGTGCCAGCAGCAGAACGGGCGAAACGCATGAGCAGTTCTTC. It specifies CASSRTGETHEQFF.